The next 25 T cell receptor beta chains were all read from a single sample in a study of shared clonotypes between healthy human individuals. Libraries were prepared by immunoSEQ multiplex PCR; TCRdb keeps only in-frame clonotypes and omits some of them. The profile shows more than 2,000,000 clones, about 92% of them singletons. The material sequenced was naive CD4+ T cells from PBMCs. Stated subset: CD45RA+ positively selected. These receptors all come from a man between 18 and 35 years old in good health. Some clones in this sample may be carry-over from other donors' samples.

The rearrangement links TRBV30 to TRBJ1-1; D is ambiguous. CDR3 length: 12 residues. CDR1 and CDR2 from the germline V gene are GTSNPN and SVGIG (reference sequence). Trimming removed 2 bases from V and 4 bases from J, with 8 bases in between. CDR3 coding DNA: TGTGCCTGGAGTAGCCGAACCACTGAAGCTTTCTTT. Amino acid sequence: CAWSSRTTEAFF.

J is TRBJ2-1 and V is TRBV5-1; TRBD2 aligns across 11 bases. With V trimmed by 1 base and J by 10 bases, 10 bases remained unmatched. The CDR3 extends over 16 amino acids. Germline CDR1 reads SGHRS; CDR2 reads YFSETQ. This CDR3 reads CASSLLAGGREREQFF. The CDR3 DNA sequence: TGCGCCAGCAGCTTGTTAGCGGGAGGGCGGGAACGGGAGCAGTTCTTC.

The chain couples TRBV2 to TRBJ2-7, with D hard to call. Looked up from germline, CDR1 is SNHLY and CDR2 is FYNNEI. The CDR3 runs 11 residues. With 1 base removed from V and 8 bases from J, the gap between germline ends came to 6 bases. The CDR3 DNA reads TGTGCCAGCAGTGAAGGGGAAAAGCAGTACTTC. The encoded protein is CASSEGEKQYF.

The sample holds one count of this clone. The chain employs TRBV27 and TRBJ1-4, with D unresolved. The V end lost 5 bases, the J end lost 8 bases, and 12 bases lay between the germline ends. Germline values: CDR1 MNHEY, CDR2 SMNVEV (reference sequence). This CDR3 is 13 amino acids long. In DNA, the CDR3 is TGTGCCAGCAGTCCCCTCGGGGTGGAAAAACTGTTTTTT. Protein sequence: CASSPLGVEKLFF.

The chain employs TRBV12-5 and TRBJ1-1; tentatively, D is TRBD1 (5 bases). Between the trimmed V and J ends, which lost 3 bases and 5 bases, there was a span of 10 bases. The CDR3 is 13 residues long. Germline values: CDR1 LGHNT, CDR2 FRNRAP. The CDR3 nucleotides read TGTGCTAGTGGTTTCGGGGGGGTAACTGAAGCTTTCTTT. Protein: CASGFGGVTEAFF.

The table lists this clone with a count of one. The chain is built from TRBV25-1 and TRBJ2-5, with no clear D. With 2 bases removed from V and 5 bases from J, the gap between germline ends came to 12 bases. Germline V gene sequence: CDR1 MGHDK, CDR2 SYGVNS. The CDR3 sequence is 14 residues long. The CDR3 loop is CASSEPQGYETQYF. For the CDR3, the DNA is TGTGCCAGCAGTGAACCCCAAGGTTACGAGACCCAGTACTTC.

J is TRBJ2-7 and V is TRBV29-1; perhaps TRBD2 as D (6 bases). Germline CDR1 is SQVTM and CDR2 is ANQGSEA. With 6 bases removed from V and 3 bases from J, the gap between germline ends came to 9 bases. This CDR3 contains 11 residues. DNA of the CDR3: TGCAGCGTGCGACTAGTCTACGAGCAGTACTTC. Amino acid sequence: CSVRLVYEQYF.

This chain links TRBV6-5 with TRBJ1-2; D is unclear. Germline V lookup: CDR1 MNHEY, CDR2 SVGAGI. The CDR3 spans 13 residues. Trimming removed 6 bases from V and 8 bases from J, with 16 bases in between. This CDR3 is CASRSGKQIGYTF. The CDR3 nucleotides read TGTGCCAGCAGGTCCGGCAAACAAATAGGCTACACCTTC.

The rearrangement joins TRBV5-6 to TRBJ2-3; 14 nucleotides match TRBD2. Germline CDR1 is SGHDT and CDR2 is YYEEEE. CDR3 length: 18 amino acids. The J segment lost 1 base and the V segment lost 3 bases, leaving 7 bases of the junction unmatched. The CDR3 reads CASSSGTSGRIGTDTQYF. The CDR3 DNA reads TGTGCCAGCAGCTCGGGGACTAGCGGGAGAATCGGCACAGATACGCAGTATTTT.

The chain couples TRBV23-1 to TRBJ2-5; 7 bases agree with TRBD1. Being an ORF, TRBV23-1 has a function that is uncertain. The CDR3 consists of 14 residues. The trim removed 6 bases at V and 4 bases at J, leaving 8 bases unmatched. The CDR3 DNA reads TGCGCCAGCAGCCTTACAGGGGTTGGAGAGACCCAGTACTTC. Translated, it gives CASSLTGVGETQYF.

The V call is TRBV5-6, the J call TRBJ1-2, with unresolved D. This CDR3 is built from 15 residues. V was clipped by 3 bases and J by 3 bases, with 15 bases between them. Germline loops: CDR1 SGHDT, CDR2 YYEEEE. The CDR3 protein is CASSSPRTDYYGYTF. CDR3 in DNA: TGTGCCAGCAGCTCTCCACGGACGGATTACTATGGCTACACCTTC.

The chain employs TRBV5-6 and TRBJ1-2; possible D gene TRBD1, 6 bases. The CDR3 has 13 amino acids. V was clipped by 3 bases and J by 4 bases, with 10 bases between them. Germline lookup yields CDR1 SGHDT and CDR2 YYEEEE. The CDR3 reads CASSWDNGYGYTF. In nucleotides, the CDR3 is TGTGCCAGCAGCTGGGACAACGGCTATGGCTACACCTTC.

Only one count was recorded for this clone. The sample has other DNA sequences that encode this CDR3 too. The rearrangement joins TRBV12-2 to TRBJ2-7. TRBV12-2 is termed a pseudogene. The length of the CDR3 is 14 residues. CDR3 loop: CASRFGQETYEQYF. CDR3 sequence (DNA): TGTGCAAGTCGCTTCGGCCAGGAGACCTACGAGCAGTACTTC.

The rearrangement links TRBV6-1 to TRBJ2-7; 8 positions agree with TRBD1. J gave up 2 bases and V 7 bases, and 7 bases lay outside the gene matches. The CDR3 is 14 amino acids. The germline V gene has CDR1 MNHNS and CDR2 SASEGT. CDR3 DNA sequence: TGTGCCAGCACCCCAGGACAGGGCCCCTACGAGCAGTACTTC. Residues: CASTPGQGPYEQYF.

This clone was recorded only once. The CDR3 sequence: CASSSTSGGAEAFF. The CDR3 DNA is TGTGCCAGCAGTTCCACCTCAGGGGGGGCTGAAGCTTTCTTT. The chain uses TRBV6-6 and TRBJ1-1; 7 nucleotides line up with TRBD1. J lost 6 bases, V lost 4 bases, and 8 bases had no gene match. The germline gives CDR1 MNHNY, CDR2 SVGAGI (reference sequence). The CDR3 covers 14 residues.

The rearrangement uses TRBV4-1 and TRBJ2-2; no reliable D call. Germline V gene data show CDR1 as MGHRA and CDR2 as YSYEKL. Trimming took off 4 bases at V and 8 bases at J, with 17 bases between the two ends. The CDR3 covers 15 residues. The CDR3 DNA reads TGCGCCAGCAGCCTAATTCTAACAAGCGCGGGGGAGCTGTTTTTT. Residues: CASSLILTSAGELFF.

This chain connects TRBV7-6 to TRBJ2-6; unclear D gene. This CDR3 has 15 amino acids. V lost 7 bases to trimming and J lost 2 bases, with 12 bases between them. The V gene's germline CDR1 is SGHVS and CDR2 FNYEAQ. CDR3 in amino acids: CASNPVGTGANVLTF. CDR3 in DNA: TGTGCCAGCAATCCGGTGGGGACTGGGGCCAACGTCCTGACTTTC.

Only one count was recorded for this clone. CDR3 DNA sequence: TGCGCCAGCAGCCGGACAGGTCAAACGTACGAGCAGTACTTC. Its translation: CASSRTGQTYEQYF. V is TRBV5-1 and J is TRBJ2-7, with 7 bases identical to TRBD1. CDR3 length equals 14 residues. J was trimmed by 4 bases and V by 4 bases; bases with no gene match: 8. CDR1 and CDR2 (germline): SGHRS, YFSETQ.

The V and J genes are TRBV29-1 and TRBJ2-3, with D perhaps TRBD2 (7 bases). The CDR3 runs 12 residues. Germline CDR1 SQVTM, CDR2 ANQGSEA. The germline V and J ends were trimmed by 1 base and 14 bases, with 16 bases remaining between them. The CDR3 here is CSVEALGGRAYF. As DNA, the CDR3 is TGCAGCGTTGAAGCCCTGGGGGGGCGCGCGTATTTT.

The CDR3 DNA reads as TGTGCCAGCAGCTTCTTAGATAACGTCCTGACTTTC. Protein sequence: CASSFLDNVLTF. The chain joins TRBV5-5 to TRBJ2-6; D is ambiguous. Germline lookup yields CDR1 SGHKS and CDR2 YYEKEE (reference sequence). The V and J ends lost 2 bases and 10 bases respectively, with 7 bases between them. This CDR3 has 12 amino acids.

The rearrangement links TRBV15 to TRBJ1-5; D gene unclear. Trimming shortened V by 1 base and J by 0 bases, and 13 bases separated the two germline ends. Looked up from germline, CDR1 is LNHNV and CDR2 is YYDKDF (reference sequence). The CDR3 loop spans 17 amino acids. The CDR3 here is CATSRGVEGYSNQPQHF. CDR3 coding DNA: TGTGCCACCAGCAGAGGGGTGGAAGGGTATAGCAATCAGCCCCAGCATTTT.

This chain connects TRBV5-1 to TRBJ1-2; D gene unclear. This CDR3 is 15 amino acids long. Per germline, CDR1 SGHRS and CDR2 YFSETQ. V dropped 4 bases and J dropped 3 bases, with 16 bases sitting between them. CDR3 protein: CASSPQKPGDYGYTF. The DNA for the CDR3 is TGCGCCAGCAGCCCGCAGAAACCCGGAGACTATGGCTACACCTTC.

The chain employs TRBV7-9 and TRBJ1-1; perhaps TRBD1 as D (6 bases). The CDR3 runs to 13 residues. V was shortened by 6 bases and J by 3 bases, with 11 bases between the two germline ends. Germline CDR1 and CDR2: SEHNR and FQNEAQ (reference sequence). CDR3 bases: TGTGCCAGCAGTAGGGGGGGATACACTGAAGCTTTCTTT. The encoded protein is CASSRGGYTEAFF.

The CDR3 DNA reads TGTGCCAGCAGCCAATGGGCGGGGGATAACTATGGCTACACCTTC. Translating it yields CASSQWAGDNYGYTF. The rearrangement uses TRBV7-2 and TRBJ1-2; tentative D call: TRBD1 (5 bases). Germline CDR1 reads SGHTA; CDR2 reads FQGNSA. Trimming cost V 5 bases and J 1 base, with 14 bases left between them. The CDR3 loop spans 15 amino acids.

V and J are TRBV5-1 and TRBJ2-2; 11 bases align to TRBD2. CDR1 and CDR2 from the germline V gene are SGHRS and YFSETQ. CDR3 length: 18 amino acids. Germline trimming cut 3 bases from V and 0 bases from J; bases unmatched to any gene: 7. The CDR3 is CASSSLAGGNANTGELFF. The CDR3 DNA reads TGCGCCAGCAGCTCCCTAGCGGGAGGCAACGCGAACACCGGGGAGCTGTTTTTT.